This is a list of T cell receptor beta chains from one sample in a study of T cell repertoires in cytomegalovirus infection. Their antigens are not known. Using its own MiXCR run on the reads, TCRdb lists one record per CDR3 protein. The sample lists approximately 730,000 distinct CDR3 sequences, about 33% occurring once. The specimen was cultured PBMCs, collected from culture after CMV antigen stimulation. Source of these receptors: a human donor in good health (CMV status not recorded). Some clones in this sample may be carry-over from other donors' samples. Each CDR3 is given with its conserved first and last residue.

v_call cdr3_length cdr3_aa
TRBV28 12 CASSSTLQPQHF
TRBV5-4 15 CASSISPGTYYGYTF
TRBV12-3/TRBV12-4 13 CASTDSGANVLTF
TRBV7-8 15 CASSLEAGGNQPQHF
TRBV15 14 CATSGGEGAYEQYF
TRBV6-1 15 CASSEERGNTGELFF
TRBV4-2 17 CASSPVTRSGSTGELFF
TRBV11-2 17 CASSLVPPGQGAEKLFF
TRBV11-2 15 CASSLGPNPYNEQFF
TRBV27 15 CASSSTLDMYTEAFF
TRBV4-1 17 CASSQDGGHSSYNEQFF
TRBV7-2 14 CASSLGLGGSQQFF
TRBV20-1 15 CSARDPRGPYNEQFF